This T cell receptor beta chain is drawn from a study of blood T cell repertoires in COVID-19. On the study more broadly: The cDNA or gDNA used as material had been derived from T cells, B-cell-depleted T cells, or PBMCs.

Germline CDR1 and CDR2: KGHSH and LQKENI. Unmatched junction bases numbered 7, after V lost 1 base and J lost 1 base. This CDR3 has 17 residues. Profiled with immunoSEQ multiplex PCR; TCRdb holds only in-frame clones, not every one. The sample shows over 120,000 clones, more than 80% of them seen only once. The specimen was PBMCs or T cells enriched from blood (not recorded which). This TCR came from a man over 45 who had recovered from COVID-19. J is TRBJ1-1 and V is TRBV18; 9 positions agree with TRBD1. The CDR3 region has the DNA TGTGCCAGCTCACCACGGTTGACAGGGGGACCGAACACTGAAGCTTTCTTT. Protein sequence: CASSPRLTGGPNTEAFF.